These 27 T cell receptor beta chains share one sample of origin, sequenced in a study of shared clonotypes between healthy human individuals. Assay used: immunoSEQ multiplex PCR; TCRdb lists only in-frame clones, some missing. The data contain about 1 million clones, around 78% of them singletons. The source material was memory CD4+ T cells from PBMCs. As for subset: CD45RA-negative fraction. Every receptor here comes from a man aged 18-30 years in good health. Some clones in this sample may be carry-over from other donors' samples.

CDR3 sequence (DNA): TGTGCCAGCAGCCTAGAAGGGTATGGGGCCAACGTCCTGACTTTC. Translation: CASSLEGYGANVLTF. V and J are TRBV9 and TRBJ2-6; D gene ambiguous. The CDR3 length is 15 residues. Deletions cut 4 bases from V and 3 bases from J, with 11 bases between. Germline CDR1 reads SGDLS; CDR2 reads YYNGEE.

This chain uses TRBV7-9 with TRBJ1-2; D remains unclear. Germline-derived CDR1 and CDR2 are SEHNR and FQNEAQ (reference sequence). This CDR3 is built from 14 residues. V lost 5 bases and J 5 bases, leaving 15 bases between the germline ends. This CDR3 is CASSPSGEVYGYTF. CDR3 coding DNA: TGTGCCAGCAGCCCTTCGGGCGAAGTTTATGGCTACACCTTC.

V and J are TRBV18 and TRBJ1-2; TRBD1 agrees at 7 bases. The CDR3 has 14 amino acids. J lost 5 bases, V lost 5 bases, and 8 bases had no gene match. Germline V gene lookup returns CDR1 KGHSH and CDR2 LQKENI. CDR3 sequence reads: CASSLGGQHYGYTF. In DNA form, the CDR3 reads TGTGCCAGCTCATTAGGGGGACAGCATTATGGCTACACCTTC. The full variable domain, in which reference TRBV18 and TRBJ1-2 provide the parts outside the CDR3, is NAGVMQNPRHLVRRRGQEARLRCSPMKGHSHVYWYRQLPEEGLKFMVYLQKENIIDESGMPKERFSAEFPKEGPSILRIQQVVRGDSAAYFCASSLGGQHYGYTFGSGTRLTVV.

This clone is a singleton in its sample. The DNA for the CDR3 is TGTGCCAGCAGTTACTCGGCTAAGCAGTACTTC. This translates into CASSYSAKQYF. This chain connects TRBV6-5 to TRBJ2-7; D is unclear. V gave up 0 bases and J gave up 8 bases, with 5 bases separating them. Germline CDR1 MNHEY, CDR2 SVGAGI. This CDR3 spans 11 amino acids.

A single count supports this clone. This chain's CDR3 is CASTPEGLGETQYF. The CDR3 DNA is TGCGCCAGCACCCCAGAAGGGCTAGGGGAGACCCAGTACTTC. The chain links TRBV5-1 to TRBJ2-5; unclear D gene. V was cut by 6 bases and J by 5 bases, with 17 bases left in between. CDR1 is SGHRS and CDR2 is YFSETQ in the germline V gene. The CDR3 sequence is 14 residues long.

A single count supports this clone. V and J are TRBV5-1 and TRBJ2-2; TRBD1 aligns across 7 bases. From germline, CDR1 is SGHRS and CDR2 YFSETQ. This CDR3 has 17 residues. J lost 2 bases, V lost 7 bases, and 14 bases had no gene match. DNA of the CDR3: TGCGCCAGCCGTCGATACAAGGGGGCCCAAAACACCGGGGAGCTGTTTTTT. Translating it yields CASRRYKGAQNTGELFF.

This chain connects TRBV18 to TRBJ2-1, with a possible D match to TRBD2 (6 bases). Germline assignment: CDR1 KGHSH and CDR2 LQKENI. This CDR3 region has 14 residues. CDR3 sequence: CVRSRDWTNNEQFF. CDR3 in DNA: TGTGTCCGCTCCCGGGACTGGACTAACAATGAGCAGTTCTTC. Full variable domain (rest looked up from reference TRBV18 and TRBJ2-1): NAGVMQNPRHLVRRRGQEARLRCSPMKGHSHVYWYRQLPEEGLKFMVYLQKENIIDESGMPKERFSAEFPKEGPSILRIQQVVRGDSAAYFCVRSRDWTNNEQFFGPGTRLTVL.

The V and J genes are TRBV10-3 and TRBJ1-4; possible D gene TRBD1, 6 bases. CDR3 length: 14 residues. Germline-derived CDR1 and CDR2 are ENHRY and SYGVKD. V was pared by 4 bases and J by 0 bases, with 6 bases between. CDR3 sequence (DNA): TGTGCCATCAGTGGGGGGCCAACTAATGAAAAACTGTTTTTT. It specifies CAISGGPTNEKLFF.

The rearrangement links TRBV2 to TRBJ2-3, with 7 positions matching TRBD1. There are 15 residues in the CDR3. Germline V gives CDR1 SNHLY, CDR2 FYNNEI. V lost 2 bases, J lost 1 base, and 3 bases stayed unmatched. The CDR3 spells CASSEQGEGTDTQYF. CDR3 nucleotides: TGTGCCAGCAGTGAACAGGGGGAAGGCACAGATACGCAGTATTTT.

This sequence joins TRBV2 and TRBJ2-7; D remains ambiguous. CDR1 is SNHLY, CDR2 FYNNEI, per germline. V shed 8 bases and J shed 2 bases, with 10 bases lying between them. The CDR3 consists of 12 residues. CDR3 in DNA: TGTGCCAGCTCTGTACTAACCTACGAGCAGTACTTC. Translating it yields CASSVLTYEQYF.

This clone was detected a few times. The chain employs TRBV19 and TRBJ1-3; a weak D match, TRBD1 (5 bases). The CDR3 has 16 residues. Trimming left V 10 bases short and J 0 bases short, with 19 bases between. Per germline, CDR1 LNHDA and CDR2 SQIVND (reference sequence). CDR3 in DNA: TGTGCCACAAGACAGAATCAGGGTAACTCTGGAAACACCATATATTTT. Its protein is CATRQNQGNSGNTIYF.

To note about this clone: The sample carries other DNA sequences with the same CDR3. The V and J genes are TRBV5-1 and TRBJ2-7, with a tentative D call TRBD2 (6 bases). The CDR3 length is 14 residues. The V and J ends lost 2 bases and 2 bases respectively, with 11 bases between them. From germline, CDR1 is SGHRS and CDR2 YFSETQ. CDR3 sequence reads: CASSFGRGTYEQYF. The CDR3 nucleotides are TGCGCCAGCAGCTTCGGACGGGGGACCTACGAGCAGTACTTC.

V is TRBV11-3 and J is TRBJ2-1; 10 bases agree with TRBD1. Trimming cost V 5 bases and J 6 bases; bases outside gene matches: 10. Germline loops: CDR1 SGHNT, CDR2 YENEEA. The CDR3 has 16 amino acids. CDR3 sequence reads: CASSPGDRGRVNEQFF. In DNA form, the CDR3 reads TGTGCCAGCAGCCCCGGGGACAGGGGCAGGGTCAATGAGCAGTTCTTC.

The table lists this clone with a few counts. V usage is TRBV10-2 and J usage is TRBJ1-1, with TRBD1 as a possible D gene (5 bases). Trimming removed 2 bases from V and 1 base from J, with 11 bases in between. Looked up from germline, CDR1 is WSHSY and CDR2 is SAAADI. CDR3 length equals 15 residues. The CDR3 nucleotides read TGCGCCAGCAGTGAGAATTCAGGGCCGAACACTGAAGCTTTCTTT. This translates into CASSENSGPNTEAFF.

V usage is TRBV14 and J usage is TRBJ1-3; D is unclear. This CDR3 spans 11 amino acids. The germline gives CDR1 SGHDN, CDR2 FVKESK. The ends were cut back, 3 bases at V and 10 bases at J, with 7 bases in the middle. The CDR3 here is CASSHWRTIYF. CDR3 DNA: TGTGCCAGCAGCCATTGGAGGACCATATATTTT.

In its sample, this clone was seen a few times. This sample includes further DNA sequences coding for the same CDR3. The chain is built from TRBV7-3 and TRBJ2-3; 10 positions match TRBD1. The germline V gene encodes CDR1 SGHTA and CDR2 FQGTGA. With 5 bases clipped from V and 4 bases from J, the junction kept 3 bases outside the gene matches. The CDR3 length is 14 residues. CDR3 loop: CASSPGTGADTQYF. As DNA, the CDR3 is TGTGCCAGCAGCCCCGGGACAGGGGCAGATACGCAGTATTTT.

The chain has TRBV9 and TRBJ2-7, with TRBD1 matching 9 bases. The J segment lost 7 bases and the V segment lost 4 bases, leaving 18 bases of the junction unmatched. The germline CDR1 and CDR2 sequences are SGDLS and YYNGEE. The CDR3 is 17 residues long. Here the CDR3 reads CASSQDPFGTGSVEQYF. In DNA, the CDR3 is TGTGCCAGCAGCCAGGACCCATTCGGGACAGGGTCGGTGGAGCAGTACTTC.

The chain has TRBV4-1 and TRBJ2-3; D remains ambiguous. CDR1 MGHRA and CDR2 YSYEKL come from the germline V gene. Trimming removed 0 bases at V and 1 base at J, with 8 bases between. The length of the CDR3 is 15 residues. Written as DNA, the CDR3 is TGCGCCAGCAGCCAAGACGCCTTTCGCACAGATACGCAGTATTTT. Its protein is CASSQDAFRTDTQYF.

The gene calls are TRBV28 and TRBJ2-7; 8 nucleotides align to TRBD1. The CDR3 is 15 amino acids. Trimming removed 6 bases from V and 3 bases from J; junction bases left unmatched: 10. Germline CDR1 is MDHEN and CDR2 is SYDVKM. The CDR3 nucleotides read TGTGCCAGCAGGACCCCGGGACAGGTCTTCTACGAGCAGTACTTC. Encoded protein: CASRTPGQVFYEQYF.

The sample holds one count of this clone. This sequence joins TRBV7-9 and TRBJ1-1; 9 bases match TRBD1. V dropped 1 base and J dropped 4; count of bases not matched to a gene: 4. Germline-derived CDR1 and CDR2 are SEHNR and FQNEAQ (reference sequence). CDR3 size: 15 residues. Here the CDR3 reads CASSLDRGRGTEAFF. CDR3 nucleotide sequence: TGTGCCAGCAGCTTAGACAGGGGGCGTGGCACTGAAGCTTTCTTT.

V gene TRBV7-2 combines with J gene TRBJ2-2; the D is unclear. The CDR3 has 16 residues. The germline V gene encodes CDR1 SGHTA and CDR2 FQGNSA. Trimming pared 5 bases from V and 0 bases from J, leaving 13 bases between. CDR3 bases: TGTGCCAGCAGCCCTAGGACGATCGCGAACACCGGGGAGCTGTTTTTT. Its protein product is CASSPRTIANTGELFF.

J is TRBJ1-2 and V is TRBV19, with a tentative D call TRBD1 (5 bases). V shed 1 base and J shed 4 bases, with 10 bases lying between them. The CDR3 covers 14 residues. Germline lookup yields CDR1 LNHDA and CDR2 SQIVND (reference sequence). The CDR3 reads CASSIGQTAYGYTF. In DNA form, the CDR3 reads TGTGCCAGTAGTATAGGGCAGACAGCCTATGGCTACACCTTC.

The chain carries TRBV27 and TRBJ2-2; 7 bases fit TRBD1. Germline CDR1 reads MNHEY; CDR2 reads SMNVEV (reference sequence). V shed 3 bases and J 5 bases; nucleotides not matched to a gene: 3. This CDR3 comprises 14 residues. The CDR3 sequence: CASSLTGRTGELFF. CDR3 nucleotide sequence: TGTGCCAGCAGTTTGACAGGGCGGACCGGGGAGCTGTTTTTT.

V usage is TRBV7-9 and J usage is TRBJ2-7; 7 nucleotides match TRBD2. The CDR3 has 15 residues. The trim removed 5 bases at V and 5 bases at J, leaving 12 bases unmatched. CDR1 is SEHNR, CDR2 FQNEAQ, per germline (reference sequence). In DNA form, the CDR3 reads TGTGCCAGCAGCGAGATGGCGGGGGTTCTCAACGAGCAGTACTTC. Protein: CASSEMAGVLNEQYF.

V and J are TRBV6-1 and TRBJ1-4, with 8 nucleotides matching TRBD1. Per germline, CDR1 MNHNS and CDR2 SASEGT. The CDR3 extends over 14 amino acids. The trim removed 6 bases at V and 2 bases at J, leaving 2 bases unmatched. The CDR3 sequence is CASRTGATNEKLFF. In DNA, the CDR3 is TGTGCCAGCAGGACAGGGGCGACTAATGAAAAACTGTTTTTT.

With respect to this clone: At the DNA level, this CDR3 is encoded by other sequences in the same sample as well. J is TRBJ2-3 and V is TRBV30; D is perhaps TRBD2 (5 bases). The CDR3 sequence is 12 residues long. Germline CDR1 reads GTSNPN; CDR2 reads SVGIG (reference sequence). V lost 0 bases and J 4 bases, leaving 5 bases between the germline ends. The chain's CDR3 is CAWSVRADTQYF. CDR3 nucleotides: TGTGCCTGGAGTGTGAGGGCAGATACGCAGTATTTT.

About this clone: Other DNA sequences in this sample translate to the same CDR3. V and J are TRBV7-9 and TRBJ2-7, with D unclear. Per the germline V gene, CDR1 is SEHNR and CDR2 is FQNEAQ (reference sequence). The V end lost 3 bases, the J end lost 3 bases, and 3 bases lay between the germline ends. This CDR3 is 11 amino acids long. CDR3 amino acids: CASSLNYEQYF. In DNA form, the CDR3 reads TGTGCCAGCAGCTTGAACTACGAGCAGTACTTC.